This T cell receptor (beta chain) derives from a study of blood T cell repertoires in COVID-19. Study in general: Samples representing acute and convalescent COVID-19 were sourced from the United States, Italy and Spain.

Authors' data handling: Estimated nucleated cell counts came from reference gene primer amplification. Clones were sequenced by immunoSEQ multiplex PCR, and TCRdb holds only the in-frame ones, with some missing. Clone size and the V and J calls come from that table; the DNA yielded D and trimming. Of around 300,000 clones listed, 75% to 90% are singletons. Germline CDR1 is SGHNT and CDR2 is YENEEA. The junction had 5 bases not matched to a gene; V was cut back by 3 bases and J by 7 bases. This CDR3 comprises 16 residues. Sequenced input: peripheral blood. The chain couples TRBV11-3 to TRBJ2-1; the match to TRBD2 covers 14 bases. This clonotype originated in a woman aged 50 to 65 with COVID-19, enrolled during active disease. In DNA, the CDR3 is TGTGCCAGCAGCTTGATGGGACTAGCGGGAGAGAATGAGCAGTTCTTC. It yields the protein CASSLMGLAGENEQFF.